The 10 T cell receptor beta chains given below trace back to one sample, sequenced in a study of blood T cell repertoires in COVID-19. Measured with immunoSEQ multiplex PCR; TCRdb has only the in-frame clones, and not every one. Among 300,000 to 400,000 clones, 88% were seen once, and the ten largest hold 0.95% to 1%. The sequencing sample was made of PBMCs or T cells enriched from blood (not recorded which). The receptors stem from a woman between 25 and 40 years old with acute COVID-19.

The V call is TRBV13, the J call TRBJ1-5; D may be TRBD1 (5 bases). Germline V gives CDR1 PRHDT, CDR2 FYEKMQ (reference sequence). Trimming removed 9 bases at V and 6 bases at J, with 21 bases between. The CDR3 length is 15 residues. CDR3 nucleotide sequence: TGTGCCAGTTCTAGTGGACGGGGGACCGTTCAGCCCCAGCATTTT. Protein: CASSSGRGTVQPQHF.

This rearrangement joins TRBV6-4 to TRBJ2-1; 9 positions match TRBD1. The CDR3 extends over 15 amino acids. The J segment lost 2 bases and the V segment lost 5 bases, leaving 4 bases of the junction unmatched. Germline CDR1 and CDR2: MRHNA and SNTAGT. As DNA, the CDR3 is TGTGCCAGCAGTACAGGGGGCTTGCCCTACAATGAGCAGTTCTTC. Translated, it gives CASSTGGLPYNEQFF.

The rearrangement joins TRBV3-1 (or the pseudogene TRBV3-2) to TRBJ1-2; no definite D call. The germline V gene has CDR1 LGHDT and CDR2 YNNKEL (reference sequence). Trimming pared 1 base from V and 6 bases from J, leaving 12 bases between. CDR3 length: 14 residues. The CDR3 region has the DNA TGTGCCAGCAGCCAAGGTTCAGTAATGCATGGCTACACCTTC. It specifies CASSQGSVMHGYTF.

The chain combines TRBV12-3 or TRBV12-4 with TRBJ2-5; tentative D call: TRBD2 (5 bases). The germline V and J ends were trimmed by 5 bases and 4 bases, with 8 bases remaining between them. The CDR3 has 12 amino acids. CDR3 region: CASSHRGETQYF. The CDR3 DNA sequence: TGTGCCAGCAGTCACCGGGGAGAGACCCAGTACTTC.

This clone was seen just once. This chain connects TRBV12-5 to TRBJ1-2, with D possibly matching TRBD1 (5 bases). V was pared by 6 bases and J by 6 bases, with 17 bases between. The CDR3 runs 14 residues. Germline V CDR1 and CDR2: LGHNT, FRNRAP. The CDR3 here is CASGDFRVVNGYTF. CDR3 nucleotides: TGTGCTAGTGGAGATTTCAGGGTGGTGAATGGCTACACCTTC.

This clone turned up a few times. The CDR3 nucleotides read TGTGCCAGCAGCTTGATGAGTCCCCTCTCTGGAAACACCATATATTTT. Amino acid sequence: CASSLMSPLSGNTIYF. V is TRBV5-5 and J is TRBJ1-3; D uncertain. V was pared by 1 base and J by 0 bases, with 11 bases between. CDR3 size: 16 residues. CDR1 and CDR2 from the germline V gene are SGHKS and YYEKEE (reference sequence).

The chain is built from TRBV5-1 and TRBJ2-2, with 7 bases matching TRBD2. Unmatched junction bases numbered 8, after V lost 3 bases and J lost 0 bases. CDR1 is SGHRS, CDR2 YFSETQ, per germline. The CDR3 runs 17 residues. The CDR3 reads CASSWSPRGANTGELFF. Written as DNA, the CDR3 is TGCGCCAGCAGCTGGAGTCCACGGGGGGCGAACACCGGGGAGCTGTTTTTT. Together with reference TRBV5-1 and TRBJ2-2, the CDR3 gives the full variable domain: KAGVTQTPRYLIKTRGQQVTLSCSPISGHRSVSWYQQTPGQGLQFLFEYFSETQRNKGNFPGRFSGRQFSNSRSEMNVSTLELGDSALYLCASSWSPRGANTGELFFGEGSRLTVL.

In regard to this clone: Other DNA sequences in the same sample also yield this CDR3. The chain combines TRBV2 with TRBJ1-1; D is undetermined. CDR1 SNHLY and CDR2 FYNNEI come from the germline V gene. The germline V and J ends were trimmed by 4 bases and 7 bases, with 4 bases remaining between them. The CDR3 loop spans 10 amino acids. Here the CDR3 reads CASSVYEAFF. The DNA of the CDR3 is TGTGCCAGCAGTGTTTATGAAGCTTTCTTT.

This clone occurred a few times. CDR3 nucleotide sequence: TGTGCCAGCTCACCACTCCAACCTGGCATGAACACTGAAGCTTTCTTT. Translated: CASSPLQPGMNTEAFF. The J gene is TRBJ1-1, the V gene TRBV18, with D unresolved. The CDR3 is 16 amino acids. Germline CDR1 is KGHSH and CDR2 is LQKENI. V gave up 1 base and J gave up 0 bases, with 12 bases separating them.

This clone was seen only a few times. The CDR3 DNA reads as TGTGCCAGCAGCGACAGGGGAAAAGGCACCGGGGAGCTGTTTTTT. Protein: CASSDRGKGTGELFF. V usage is TRBV7-3 and J usage is TRBJ2-2; TRBD1 aligns across 8 bases. The CDR3 extends over 15 amino acids. From germline, CDR1 is SGHTA and CDR2 FQGTGA. V was pared by 5 bases and J by 4 bases, with 6 bases of the junction left unmatched.